The 28 T cell receptor beta chains below come from one sample, sequenced in a study of T-cell memory formation after mild COVID-19. TCRdb analysed the 5' RACE reads with MiXCR anew, one entry per CDR3 protein. The sample shows approximately 290,000 distinct CDR3 sequences, 8% to 10% of them seen only once. Sequenced material: PBMCs or a T cell subset sorted from them (not recorded which). Receptors originate from a man between 18 and 35 years old who had mild COVID-19 (a few samples of this study predate the infection). Cell type and time point are not known.

The chain carries TRBV7-8 and TRBJ1-2, with TRBD1 as a possible D gene (6 bases). The ends were cut back, 1 base at V and 2 bases at J, with 11 bases in the middle. CDR3 length: 15 residues. Germline V lookup: CDR1 SGHVS, CDR2 FQNEAQ. The CDR3 DNA follows: TGTGCCAGCAGCTTAGGGACAGCTAAGAACTATGGCTACACCTTC. Amino acid sequence: CASSLGTAKNYGYTF.

The chain has TRBV7-2 and TRBJ2-1; possible D gene TRBD1, 5 bases. This CDR3 is 15 amino acids long. Germline V gene data show CDR1 as SGHTA and CDR2 as FQGNSA. V was cut by 5 bases and J by 1 base, with 12 bases left in between. The DNA for the CDR3 is TGTGCCAGCAGCCCAGGGTACTTTTCCTACAATGAGCAGTTCTTC. Its translation: CASSPGYFSYNEQFF.

This clonotype was detected a few times. The V gene is TRBV12-2, the J gene TRBJ1-4. TRBV12-2 is described as a pseudogene. CDR3 size: 17 residues. CDR3 nucleotide sequence: TGTGCAAGTCGCTTAGCGACACCGAAAGTCGCTAATGAAAAACTGTTTTTT. It translates to CASRLATPKVANEKLFF.

This clonotype was counted at least ten times. J is TRBJ2-2 and V is TRBV4-1, with D perhaps TRBD1 (5 bases). With 2 bases removed from V and 3 bases from J, the gap between germline ends came to 13 bases. The CDR3 runs 16 residues. Germline assignment: CDR1 MGHRA and CDR2 YSYEKL. CDR3 in amino acids: CASSQTPGAYTGELFF. The CDR3 nucleotides are TGCGCCAGCAGCCAAACCCCTGGGGCGTACACCGGGGAGCTGTTTTTT.

V usage is TRBV5-1 and J usage is TRBJ2-3; D might be TRBD2 (6 bases). The V gene's germline CDR1 is SGHRS and CDR2 YFSETQ. Trimming stripped 4 bases from V and 2 bases from J, with 20 bases between. The CDR3 extends over 17 amino acids. CDR3 DNA: TGCGCCAGCAGCGGGGGAGGTTGGGGCAGACACACAGATACGCAGTATTTT. The encoded protein is CASSGGGWGRHTDTQYF. Full variable domain (remainder filled in from reference TRBV5-1 and TRBJ2-3): KAGVTQTPRYLIKTRGQQVTLSCSPISGHRSVSWYQQTPGQGLQFLFEYFSETQRNKGNFPGRFSGRQFSNSRSEMNVSTLELGDSALYLCASSGGGWGRHTDTQYFGPGTRLTVL.

This clonotype showed up many times. The genes are TRBV7-4 and TRBJ2-7; 10 bases map to TRBD2. Germline V gene lookup returns CDR1 SGHVT and CDR2 SQSDAQ. V lost 5 bases, J lost 5 bases, and 15 bases stayed unmatched. CDR3 length: 17 amino acids. Here the CDR3 reads CASSLGLAARRKDEQYF. The CDR3, as DNA: TGTGCCAGCAGCCTCGGACTAGCGGCCAGACGAAAAGACGAGCAGTACTTC.

This clonotype was observed a few times. The chain links TRBV24-1 to TRBJ2-7; tentatively, D is TRBD2 (5 bases). V was clipped by 3 bases and J by 5 bases, with 10 bases between them. The V gene's germline CDR1 is KGHDR and CDR2 SFDVKD. The CDR3 extends over 13 amino acids. The DNA for the CDR3 is TGTGCCACCAGTGATCACGGGGTCCACGAGCAGTACGTC. It encodes CATSDHGVHEQYV.

This clonotype was seen only a few times. The chain combines TRBV20-1 with TRBJ2-7; TRBD2 matches 12 bases. Trimming cost V 7 bases and J 4 bases; bases outside gene matches: 8. The CDR3 has 14 amino acids. The germline V gene encodes CDR1 DFQATT and CDR2 SNEGSKA (reference sequence). The chain's CDR3 is CSVALAGGPYEQYV. The CDR3 nucleotides are TGCAGTGTTGCACTAGCGGGGGGACCTTACGAGCAGTACGTC.

This clonotype was observed many times. The chain uses TRBV9 and TRBJ2-1; D is unclear. The CDR3 is made up of 15 amino acids. The V gene lost 0 bases and the J gene lost 0 bases, with 7 bases spanning the gap. In germline, CDR1 is SGDLS, CDR2 YYNGEE. CDR3 protein: CASSVAGISYNEQFF. The CDR3 DNA follows: TGTGCCAGCAGCGTAGCTGGGATCTCCTACAATGAGCAGTTCTTC. Drawing the rest from reference TRBV9 and TRBJ2-1, the complete variable domain is DSGVTQTPKHLITATGQRVTLRCSPRSGDLSVYWYQQSLDQGLQFLIQYYNGEERAKGNILERFSAQQFPDLHSELNLSSLELGDSALYFCASSVAGISYNEQFFGPGTRLTVL.

This clonotype came up a few times. This rearrangement joins TRBV20-1 to TRBJ1-5, with D hard to call. Trimming took off 5 bases at V and 7 bases at J, with 12 bases between the two ends. Per the germline V gene, CDR1 is DFQATT and CDR2 is SNEGSKA (reference sequence). The CDR3 runs to 12 residues. The CDR3 spells CSAPSIGQPQHF. CDR3 nucleotides: TGCAGTGCTCCGTCTATCGGGCAGCCCCAGCATTTT.

This clonotype has a count of ten or more. The chain uses TRBV5-1 and TRBJ2-5; 9 bases align to TRBD2. The germline V gene encodes CDR1 SGHRS and CDR2 YFSETQ. J gave up 2 bases and V 3 bases, and 14 bases lay outside the gene matches. CDR3 length: 18 amino acids. The CDR3 DNA follows: TGCGCCAGCAGCTCCCTGGCGCTAGCGGGGACCTATCAAGAGACCCAGTACTTC. Residues: CASSSLALAGTYQETQYF. The full variable domain, rest sourced from reference TRBV5-1 and TRBJ2-5, is KAGVTQTPRYLIKTRGQQVTLSCSPISGHRSVSWYQQTPGQGLQFLFEYFSETQRNKGNFPGRFSGRQFSNSRSEMNVSTLELGDSALYLCASSSLALAGTYQETQYFGPGTRLLVL.

The sample holds many counts of this clonotype. This chain connects TRBV5-1 to TRBJ2-4; possible D gene TRBD1, 7 bases. Germline CDR1 reads SGHRS; CDR2 reads YFSETQ. Between the trimmed V and J ends, which lost 1 base and 8 bases, there was a span of 13 bases. CDR3 size: 14 residues. The CDR3 coding sequence is TGCGCCAGCAGCTTGACAGGGGAGGTTGACATTCAGTACTTC. It encodes CASSLTGEVDIQYF.

This clonotype was detected only a few times. The germline gene is not matched at one end of the junction; a read error may be the cause. The chain links TRBV10-3 to TRBJ2-7; 8 bases are shared with TRBD1. CDR3 length equals 14 residues. CDR1 and CDR2 from the germline V gene are ENHRY and SYGVKD. The CDR3 DNA reads as TGTGCCATAAGTGGAGCGGACAGGGACTACGAGCAGTACTTC. It codes for CAISGADRDYEQYF.

This clonotype showed up many times. The gene calls are TRBV5-1 and TRBJ2-2; D is ambiguous. The ends were cut back, 2 bases at V and 2 bases at J, with 1 base in the middle. The CDR3 runs to 12 residues. CDR1 and CDR2 from the germline V gene are SGHRS and YFSETQ. Here the CDR3 DNA reads TGCGCCAGCAGCTTTAACACCGGGGAGCTGTTTTTT. The encoded protein is CASSFNTGELFF.

CDR3 region: CSAQQGFGTTNEKLFF. The CDR3 DNA reads as TGCAGTGCCCAACAGGGATTCGGGACAACTAATGAAAAACTGTTTTTT. The V and J genes are TRBV20-1 and TRBJ1-4; tentatively, D is TRBD1 (6 bases). The CDR3 is made up of 16 amino acids. Germline V gene lookup returns CDR1 DFQATT and CDR2 SNEGSKA (reference sequence). V lost 6 bases to trimming and J lost 0 bases, with 17 bases between them.

This clonotype was seen only a few times. The chain has TRBV2 and TRBJ2-6, with 9 bases that match TRBD1. Germline CDR1 reads SNHLY; CDR2 reads FYNNEI. The junction had 13 bases not matched to a gene; V was cut back by 9 bases and J by 4 bases. This CDR3 is 17 amino acids long. In DNA form, the CDR3 reads TGTGCCAGAAGTTACAGGGGGCGCAGAACCGGGGCCAACGTCCTGACTTTC. It codes for CARSYRGRRTGANVLTF. The entire variable domain, with the rest obtained from reference TRBV2 and TRBJ2-6, is as follows: EPEVTQTPSHQVTQMGQEVILRCVPISNHLYFYWYRQILGQKVEFLVSFYNNEISEKSEIFDDQFSVERPDGSNFTLKIRSTKLEDSAMYFCARSYRGRRTGANVLTFGAGSRLTVL.

This clonotype has just a few counts. The V gene is TRBV6-5, the J gene TRBJ2-7; D possibly matches TRBD1 or TRBD2 (6 bases each). The CDR3 is 15 residues long. The germline CDR1 and CDR2 sequences are MNHEY and SVGAGI. V lost 2 bases, J lost 2 bases, and 13 bases lay in between. CDR3 loop: CASSYQEGVPYEQYF. The CDR3 DNA reads as TGTGCCAGCAGTTACCAGGAGGGGGTTCCCTACGAGCAGTACTTC.

The chain joins TRBV7-3 to TRBJ2-7, with D possibly being TRBD1 (6 bases). Germline V lookup: CDR1 SGHTA, CDR2 FQGTGA. This CDR3 has 14 residues. The V end was cut by 5 bases, the J end by 2 bases, with 13 bases between. The CDR3 sequence is CASSTTGTTYEQYV. As DNA, the CDR3 is TGTGCCAGCAGCACGACAGGTACTACCTACGAGCAGTACGTC.

This clonotype has at least ten counts. J is TRBJ2-7 and V is TRBV5-1; 7 nucleotides agree with TRBD1. Germline CDR1 and CDR2: SGHRS and YFSETQ. This CDR3 is 14 amino acids long. V shed 3 bases, J shed 3 bases, and the junction held 6 bases outside the gene matches. CDR3 in DNA: TGCGCCAGCAGCTACAGGGGAGAAGGCTACGAGCAGTACTTC. It yields the protein CASSYRGEGYEQYF.

This clonotype occurred a few times. V is TRBV28 and J is TRBJ2-5; 7 bases agree with TRBD1. This CDR3 region has 14 residues. The germline V gene encodes CDR1 MDHEN and CDR2 SYDVKM. The V gene end was trimmed by 5 bases and the J gene end by 5 bases; junction bases not matched to a gene: 8. CDR3 sequence: CASSPTGAVETQYF. The DNA for the CDR3 is TGTGCCAGCAGTCCTACAGGGGCTGTGGAGACCCAGTACTTC.

This clonotype was found a few times. CDR3 coding DNA: TGCAGTGCTAGACCAAGGACAGGGGGCGACACTGAAGCTTTCTTT. Translating gives CSARPRTGGDTEAFF. This sequence joins TRBV20-1 and TRBJ1-1; TRBD1 agrees at 11 bases. CDR1 and CDR2 (germline): DFQATT, SNEGSKA (reference sequence). V trimming: 2 bases; J trimming: 3 bases; junction bases outside the gene matches: 5. The length of the CDR3 is 15 residues.

The J gene is TRBJ2-1, the V gene TRBV5-5; D remains unclear. The V gene's germline CDR1 is SGHKS and CDR2 YYEKEE (reference sequence). Trimming shortened V by 2 bases and J by 4 bases, and 7 bases separated the two germline ends. The CDR3 has 13 residues. Here the CDR3 reads CASSLYTYNEQFF. The CDR3 DNA sequence: TGTGCCAGCAGCTTATATACTTACAATGAGCAGTTCTTC.

This CDR3 reads CASNIPGQGAGEQFF. The CDR3 nucleotides are TGTGCCAGCAATATTCCGGGACAGGGGGCAGGAGAGCAGTTCTTC. The rearrangement joins TRBV6-6 to TRBJ2-1; TRBD1 aligns across 12 bases. CDR3 length equals 15 residues. Germline CDR1 MNHNY, CDR2 SVGAGI (reference sequence). Losses at the gene ends were 7 bases for V and 10 bases for J; bases not matched to a gene: 11.

The chain is built from TRBV5-6 and TRBJ2-3; 9 bases match TRBD1. The CDR3 runs 18 residues. CDR1 and CDR2 from the germline V gene are SGHDT and YYEEEE. V lost 2 bases, J lost 2 bases, and 12 bases stayed unmatched. The CDR3 DNA sequence: TGTGCCAGCAGCTTTGGGACGGACAGGGGAGGTCACACAGATACGCAGTATTTT. Translation gives CASSFGTDRGGHTDTQYF.

This clonotype was seen more than once but under ten times. The chain carries TRBV10-3 and TRBJ2-3, with a tentative D call TRBD1 (6 bases). The germline CDR1 and CDR2 sequences are ENHRY and SYGVKD. V lost 6 bases to trimming and J lost 3 bases, with 13 bases between them. This CDR3 comprises 14 residues. The CDR3 coding sequence is TGTGCCATCAGAGGGGGAAGTTGGACAGATACGCAGTATTTT. Translated: CAIRGGSWTDTQYF.

The chain is built from TRBV19 and TRBJ1-1; tentative D call: TRBD1 (6 bases). The CDR3 has 11 residues. Trimming left V 7 bases short and J 9 bases short, with 12 bases between. Germline CDR1 LNHDA, CDR2 SQIVND (reference sequence). Here the CDR3 reads CASNTGNQAFF. The CDR3 DNA is TGTGCCAGTAATACAGGGAACCAAGCTTTCTTT.

The gene calls are TRBV20-1 and TRBJ1-6; 10 bases align to TRBD1. CDR1 is DFQATT and CDR2 is SNEGSKA in the germline V gene (reference sequence). Trimming at V came to 0 bases and at J to 7 bases, leaving 9 bases not matched to a gene. The CDR3 has 17 amino acids. The CDR3 spells CSARDFGQGDANSPLHF. The CDR3 nucleotides are TGCAGTGCTAGAGATTTCGGACAGGGGGACGCGAATTCACCCCTCCACTTT.

At least ten counts were recorded for this clonotype. This sequence joins TRBV6-5 and TRBJ1-2, with a weak D call TRBD1 (5 bases). The V and J ends lost 6 bases and 5 bases respectively, with 10 bases between them. Germline-derived CDR1 and CDR2 are MNHEY and SVGAGI. This CDR3 has 12 residues. Here the CDR3 DNA reads TGTGCCAGCAGAGGGGACTTTTATGGCTACACCTTC. Its translation is CASRGDFYGYTF.